Following are 5 T cell receptor beta chains from one sample sequenced in a study of cytomegalovirus exposure and HLA in healthy donors. The primer mix had 60 Vbeta and 13 Jbeta primers. Using immunoSEQ multiplex PCR, the repertoire was profiled, and TCRdb retains in-frame clones only, with some absent. The table has more than 150,000 clones, 75% to 90% seen once; the top ten hold approximately 1.3%. Material for sequencing was PBMCs. The source is a girl aged 10 to 17 in good health and CMV-seropositive.

This sequence joins TRBV7-2 and TRBJ2-1; a weak D match, TRBD1 (6 bases). V was pared by 5 bases and J by 3 bases, with 14 bases between. The CDR3 runs to 15 residues. Germline CDR1 and CDR2: SGHTA and FQGNSA. The CDR3 region is CASSLNRVSYNEQFF. The CDR3 nucleotides read TGTGCCAGCAGCCTTAACAGGGTTAGCTACAATGAGCAGTTCTTC.

V and J are TRBV7-6 and TRBJ2-1, with a tentative D call TRBD2 (5 bases). This CDR3 is built from 15 residues. The germline V and J ends were trimmed by 4 bases and 6 bases, with 16 bases remaining between them. CDR1 SGHVS and CDR2 FNYEAQ come from the germline V gene. The CDR3 region is CASSSGPRDGNEQFF. The CDR3 DNA is TGTGCCAGCAGCTCCGGGCCGAGGGATGGCAATGAGCAGTTCTTC.

V and J are TRBV27 and TRBJ2-7; TRBD2 agrees at 7 bases. CDR3 length: 16 amino acids. Germline CDR1 and CDR2: MNHEY and SMNVEV (reference sequence). The V and J ends lost 3 bases and 7 bases, in that order; junction bases with no gene match: 15. CDR3 region: CASSFQSGTLFQEQYF. The CDR3 bases are TGTGCCAGCAGTTTTCAGAGCGGGACCCTATTTCAAGAGCAGTACTTC.

The chain links TRBV5-1 to TRBJ2-7, with D possibly TRBD2 on 5 matching bases. The V and J ends lost 2 bases and 9 bases respectively, with 15 bases between them. Germline values: CDR1 SGHRS, CDR2 YFSETQ. The CDR3 is 13 residues long. CDR3 in amino acids: CASSLDYPDGQYF. In DNA form, the CDR3 reads TGCGCCAGCAGCTTAGACTATCCCGACGGGCAGTACTTC.

This clone was seen a few times. The J gene is TRBJ1-4, the V gene TRBV6-6, with 12 bases that match TRBD1. V lost 5 bases and J lost 7; bases outside the gene matches: 8. This CDR3 spans 16 amino acids. Looked up from germline, CDR1 is MNHNY and CDR2 is SVGAGI (reference sequence). The CDR3 spells CASSTGTGGIGEKLFF. The CDR3 DNA is TGTGCCAGCAGTACCGGGACAGGGGGCATTGGTGAAAAACTGTTTTTT.